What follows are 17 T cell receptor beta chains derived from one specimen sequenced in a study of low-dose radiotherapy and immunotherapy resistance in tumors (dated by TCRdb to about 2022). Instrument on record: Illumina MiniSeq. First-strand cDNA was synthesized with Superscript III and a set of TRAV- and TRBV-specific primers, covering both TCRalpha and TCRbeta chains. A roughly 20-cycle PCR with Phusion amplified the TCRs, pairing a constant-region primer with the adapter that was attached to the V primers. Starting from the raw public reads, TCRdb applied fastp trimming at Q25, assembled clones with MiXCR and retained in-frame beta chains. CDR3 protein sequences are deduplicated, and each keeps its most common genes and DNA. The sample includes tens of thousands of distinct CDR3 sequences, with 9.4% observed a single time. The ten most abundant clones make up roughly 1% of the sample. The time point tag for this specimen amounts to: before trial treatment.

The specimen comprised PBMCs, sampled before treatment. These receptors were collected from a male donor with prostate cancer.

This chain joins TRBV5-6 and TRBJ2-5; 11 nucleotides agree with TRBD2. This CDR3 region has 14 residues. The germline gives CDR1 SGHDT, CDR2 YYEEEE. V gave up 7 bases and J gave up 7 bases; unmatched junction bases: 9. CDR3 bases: TGTGCCAGCTACAAGAGGCTAGCGGGGGGGACCCAGTACTTC. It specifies CASYKRLAGGTQYF.

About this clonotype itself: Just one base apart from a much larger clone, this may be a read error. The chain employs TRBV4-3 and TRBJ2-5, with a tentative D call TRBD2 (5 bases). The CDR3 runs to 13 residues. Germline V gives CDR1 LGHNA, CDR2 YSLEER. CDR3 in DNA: TGCGCCAGCAGCCAAGCCCCCGGGGAGACCCTGTACTTC. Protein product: CASSQAPGETLYF.

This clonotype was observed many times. In DNA, the CDR3 is TGTGCCACTCAAGGCGGGCTCACCATGAACACTGAAGCTTTCTTT. It translates to CATQGGLTMNTEAFF. J is TRBJ1-1 and V is TRBV10-3; D gene ambiguous. The CDR3 totals 15 residues. Trimming cost V 10 bases and J 0 bases, with 18 bases left between them. Germline CDR1 and CDR2: ENHRY and SYGVKD.

The CDR3 loop is CSGKGDTEAFF. The CDR3 DNA sequence: TGCAGTGGCAAGGGGGACACTGAAGCTTTCTTT. This chain connects TRBV20-1 to TRBJ1-1; D perhaps matches TRBD1 (6 bases). The CDR3 runs to 11 residues. With 7 bases removed from V and 3 bases from J, the gap between germline ends came to 9 bases. The germline CDR1 and CDR2 sequences are DFQATT and SNEGSKA (reference sequence).

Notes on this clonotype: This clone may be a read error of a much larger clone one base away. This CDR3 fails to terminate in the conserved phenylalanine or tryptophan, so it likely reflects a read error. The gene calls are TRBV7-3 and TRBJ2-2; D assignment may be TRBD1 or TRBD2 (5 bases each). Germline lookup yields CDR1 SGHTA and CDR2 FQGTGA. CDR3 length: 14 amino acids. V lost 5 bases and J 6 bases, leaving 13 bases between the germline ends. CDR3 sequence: CASSPSGGAGELFV. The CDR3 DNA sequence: TGTGCCAGCAGCCCTAGTGGGGGAGCCGGGGAGCTGTTTGTT.

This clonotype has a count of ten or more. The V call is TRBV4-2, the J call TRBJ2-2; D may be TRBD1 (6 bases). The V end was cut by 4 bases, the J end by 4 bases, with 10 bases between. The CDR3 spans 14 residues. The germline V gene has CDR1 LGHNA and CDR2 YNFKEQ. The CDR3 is CASSRDTTTGELFF. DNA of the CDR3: TGTGCCAGCAGCCGGGACACTACCACCGGGGAGCTGTTTTTT.

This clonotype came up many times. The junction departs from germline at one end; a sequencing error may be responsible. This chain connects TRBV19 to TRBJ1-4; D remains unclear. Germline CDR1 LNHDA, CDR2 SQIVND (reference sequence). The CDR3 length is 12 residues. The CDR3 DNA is TGTGGCAGTGGAACAACTAATGAAAAACTGTTTTTT. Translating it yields CGSGTTNEKLFF.

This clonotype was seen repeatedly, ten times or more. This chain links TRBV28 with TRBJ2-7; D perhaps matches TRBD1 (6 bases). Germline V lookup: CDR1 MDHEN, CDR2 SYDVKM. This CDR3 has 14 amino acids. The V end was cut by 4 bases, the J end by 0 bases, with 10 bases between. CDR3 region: CASSSADSSYEQYF. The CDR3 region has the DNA TGTGCCAGCAGTTCCGCGGACAGCTCCTACGAGCAGTACTTC.

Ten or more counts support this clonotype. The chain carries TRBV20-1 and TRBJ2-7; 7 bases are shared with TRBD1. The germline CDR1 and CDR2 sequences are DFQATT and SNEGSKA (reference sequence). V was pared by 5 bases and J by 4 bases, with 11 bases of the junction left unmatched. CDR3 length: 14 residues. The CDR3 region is CSALGTVTTYEQYF. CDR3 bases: TGCAGTGCTCTGGGGACAGTTACTACTTACGAGCAGTACTTC.

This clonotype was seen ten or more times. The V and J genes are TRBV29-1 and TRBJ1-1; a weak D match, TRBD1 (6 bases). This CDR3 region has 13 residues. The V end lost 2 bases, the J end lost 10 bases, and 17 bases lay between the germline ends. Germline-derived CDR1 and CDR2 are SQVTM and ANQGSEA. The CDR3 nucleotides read TGCAGCGTTGAAACCTGGCAGGGGAGGGTAGCTTTCTTT. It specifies CSVETWQGRVAFF.

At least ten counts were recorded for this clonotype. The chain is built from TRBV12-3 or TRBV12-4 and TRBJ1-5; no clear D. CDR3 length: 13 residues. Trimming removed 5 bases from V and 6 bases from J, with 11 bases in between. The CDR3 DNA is TGTGCCAGCAGTGCCGGGTCCACTCAGCCCCAGCATTTT. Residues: CASSAGSTQPQHF.

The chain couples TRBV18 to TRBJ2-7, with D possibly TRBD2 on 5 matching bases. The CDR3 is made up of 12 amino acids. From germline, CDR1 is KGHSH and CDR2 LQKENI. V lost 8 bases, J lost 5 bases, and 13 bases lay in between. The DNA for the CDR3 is TGTGCCAGCCAAGAAGAGGGCGACGAGCAGTACTTC. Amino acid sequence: CASQEEGDEQYF.

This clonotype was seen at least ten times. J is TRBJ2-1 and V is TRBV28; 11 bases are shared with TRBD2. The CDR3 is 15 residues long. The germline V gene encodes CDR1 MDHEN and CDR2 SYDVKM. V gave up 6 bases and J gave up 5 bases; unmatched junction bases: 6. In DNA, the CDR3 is TGTGCCAGCAGATCAGAACTAGCGGGAGACAATGAGCAGTTCTTC. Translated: CASRSELAGDNEQFF.

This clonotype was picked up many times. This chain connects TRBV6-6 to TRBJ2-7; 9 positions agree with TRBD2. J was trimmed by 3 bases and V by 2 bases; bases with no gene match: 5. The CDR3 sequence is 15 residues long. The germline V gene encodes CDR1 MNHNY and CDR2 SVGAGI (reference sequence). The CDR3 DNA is TGTGCCAGCAGTTACCCAGCGGGAGGTTTCTACGAGCAGTACTTC. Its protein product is CASSYPAGGFYEQYF.

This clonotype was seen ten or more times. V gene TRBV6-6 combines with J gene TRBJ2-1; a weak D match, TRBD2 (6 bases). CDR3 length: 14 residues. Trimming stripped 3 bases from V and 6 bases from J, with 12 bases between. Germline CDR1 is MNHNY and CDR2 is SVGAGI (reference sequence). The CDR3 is CASSYLTSRNEQFF. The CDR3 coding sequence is TGTGCCAGCAGTTATTTGACTAGTCGCAATGAGCAGTTCTTC.

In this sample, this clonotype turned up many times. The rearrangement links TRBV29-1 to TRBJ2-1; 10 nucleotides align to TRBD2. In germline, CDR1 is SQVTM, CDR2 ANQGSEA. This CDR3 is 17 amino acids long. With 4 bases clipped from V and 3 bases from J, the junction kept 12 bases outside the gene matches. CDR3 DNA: TGCAGCGTTGGGGGCGAATCCGGGACTAGCGACTACAATGAGCAGTTCTTC. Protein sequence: CSVGGESGTSDYNEQFF.

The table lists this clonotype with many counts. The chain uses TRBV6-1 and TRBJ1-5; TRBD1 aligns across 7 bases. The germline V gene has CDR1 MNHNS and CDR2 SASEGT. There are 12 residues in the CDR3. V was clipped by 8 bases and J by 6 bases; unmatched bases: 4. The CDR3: CASVTGLQPQHF. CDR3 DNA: TGTGCCAGCGTGACAGGGCTTCAGCCCCAGCATTTT.